Described below is a single T cell receptor (beta chain) sequence and its context. No antigen is known for it. TCRdb reprocessed the 5' RACE reads with MiXCR, giving one entry per CDR3 protein. The sample shows around 530,000 distinct CDR3 sequences, 12% to 15% of them seen only once. The data originate from a study of identical twins. Study observations and caveats: Modelling approaches yielded underestimates of out-of-frame TCR alpha sharing between monozygotic twins.

These sequences were also reported in another study, on yellow fever vaccine responses in identical twins.

This TCR was sampled from a woman younger than 35 in good health. The sequencing input was CD4+ T cells sorted from blood.

CDR3: CASSPDRDDTDTQYF. The DNA for the CDR3 is TGTGCCAGCAGCCCCGACAGAGACGACACAGATACGCAGTATTTT. The gene calls are TRBV7-9 and TRBJ2-3; possible D gene TRBD1, 5 bases. Germline V CDR1 and CDR2: SEHNR, FQNEAQ (reference sequence). This CDR3 region has 15 residues. The V and J ends lost 5 bases and 2 bases respectively, with 14 bases between them. Full variable domain (outside the CDR3, taken from reference TRBV7-9 and TRBJ2-3): DTGVSQNPRHKITKRGQNVTFRCDPISEHNRLYWYRQTLGQGPEFLTYFQNEAQLEKSRLLSDRFSAERPKGSFSTLEIQRTEQGDSAMYLCASSPDRDDTDTQYFGPGTRLTVL.